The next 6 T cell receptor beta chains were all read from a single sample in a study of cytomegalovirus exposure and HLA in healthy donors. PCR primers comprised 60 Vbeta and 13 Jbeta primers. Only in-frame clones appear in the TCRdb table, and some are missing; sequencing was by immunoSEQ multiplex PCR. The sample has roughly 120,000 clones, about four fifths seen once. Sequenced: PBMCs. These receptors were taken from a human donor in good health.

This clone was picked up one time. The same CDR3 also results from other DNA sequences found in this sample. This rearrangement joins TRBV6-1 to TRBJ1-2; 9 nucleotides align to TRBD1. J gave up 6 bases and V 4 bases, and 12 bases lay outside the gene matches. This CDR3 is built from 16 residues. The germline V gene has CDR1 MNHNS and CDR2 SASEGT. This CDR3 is CASSGDRVRVGNGYTF. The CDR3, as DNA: TGTGCCAGCAGTGGGGACAGGGTGAGAGTCGGAAATGGCTACACCTTC.

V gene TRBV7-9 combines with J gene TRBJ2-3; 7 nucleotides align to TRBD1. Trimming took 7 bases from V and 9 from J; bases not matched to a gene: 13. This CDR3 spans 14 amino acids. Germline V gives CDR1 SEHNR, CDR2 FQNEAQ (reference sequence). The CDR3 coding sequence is TGTGCCAGCATCAGAATCCCAGGGGGAAACACGCAGTATTTT. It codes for CASIRIPGGNTQYF.

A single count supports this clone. The CDR3 loop is CASSGERGHYNEQFF. The CDR3 DNA is TGTGCCAGCAGCGGGGAGCGGGGCCATTACAATGAGCAGTTCTTC. The J gene is TRBJ2-1, the V gene TRBV9, with 7 bases aligning to TRBD2. Trimming cost V 3 bases and J 4 bases; bases outside gene matches: 7. The CDR3 consists of 15 residues. The germline V gene has CDR1 SGDLS and CDR2 YYNGEE.

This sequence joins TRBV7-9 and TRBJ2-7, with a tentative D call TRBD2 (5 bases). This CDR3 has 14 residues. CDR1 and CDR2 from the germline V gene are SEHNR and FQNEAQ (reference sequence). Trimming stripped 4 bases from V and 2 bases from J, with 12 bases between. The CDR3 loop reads CASSSSSGAYEQYF. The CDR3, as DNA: TGTGCCAGCAGCTCATCCTCCGGGGCCTACGAGCAGTACTTC.

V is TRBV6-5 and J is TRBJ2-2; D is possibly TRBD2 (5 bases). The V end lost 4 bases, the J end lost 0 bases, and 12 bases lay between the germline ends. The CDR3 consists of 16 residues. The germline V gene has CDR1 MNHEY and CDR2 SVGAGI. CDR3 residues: CASSLGSPANTGELFF. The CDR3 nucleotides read TGTGCCAGCAGTTTAGGGAGCCCGGCGAACACCGGGGAGCTGTTTTTT.

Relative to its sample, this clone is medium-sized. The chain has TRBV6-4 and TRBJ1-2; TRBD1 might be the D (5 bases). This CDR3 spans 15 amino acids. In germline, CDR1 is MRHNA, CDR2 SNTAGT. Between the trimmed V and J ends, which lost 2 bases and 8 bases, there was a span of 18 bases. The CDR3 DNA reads TGTGCCAGCAGTGACACCCCACAGGCTTTAGACGGCTACACCTTC. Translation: CASSDTPQALDGYTF.